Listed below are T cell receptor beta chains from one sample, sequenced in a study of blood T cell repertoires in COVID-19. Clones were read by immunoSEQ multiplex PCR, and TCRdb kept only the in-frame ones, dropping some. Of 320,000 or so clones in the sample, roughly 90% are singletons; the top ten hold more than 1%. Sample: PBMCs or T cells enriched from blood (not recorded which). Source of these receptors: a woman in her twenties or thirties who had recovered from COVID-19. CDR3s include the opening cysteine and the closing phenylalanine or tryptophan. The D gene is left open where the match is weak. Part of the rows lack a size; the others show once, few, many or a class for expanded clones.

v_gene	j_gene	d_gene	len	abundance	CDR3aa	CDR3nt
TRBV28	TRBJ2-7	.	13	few	CASSRGGAYEQYF	TGTGCCAGCAGCCGAGGCGGTGCCTACGAGCAGTACTTC
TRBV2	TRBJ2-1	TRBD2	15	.	CASSGTSGGVGEQFF	TGTGCCAGCAGTGGGACTAGCGGGGGGGTAGGTGAGCAGTTCTTC
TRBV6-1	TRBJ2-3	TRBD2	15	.	CASSDAGGPVVGQYF	TGTGCCAGCAGTGACGCGGGGGGTCCCGTGGTTGGGCAGTATTTT
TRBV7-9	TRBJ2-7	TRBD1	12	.	CASSSGQNEQYF	TGTGCCAGCAGCTCGGGACAGAACGAGCAGTACTTC
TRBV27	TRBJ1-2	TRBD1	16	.	CASRLRQGAFLYGYTF	TGTGCCAGCAGGCTCAGACAGGGGGCGTTTCTCTATGGCTACACCTTC
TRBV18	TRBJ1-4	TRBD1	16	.	CASSPPWGQGNEKLFF	TGTGCCAGCTCACCACCTTGGGGACAGGGTAATGAAAAACTGTTTTTT
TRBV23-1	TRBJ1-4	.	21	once	CASSQSLVSGQLFTTNEKLFF	TGCGCCAGCAGTCAATCGTTGGTTTCTGGACAGCTATTTACAACTAATGAAAAACTGTTTTTT
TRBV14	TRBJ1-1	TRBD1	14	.	CASSHGQGLTEAFF	TGTGCCAGCAGCCACGGACAGGGCCTCACTGAAGCTTTCTTT
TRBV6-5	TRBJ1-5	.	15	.	CASSTRSGSNQPQHF	TGTGCCAGCAGTACACGTTCAGGGAGCAATCAGCCCCAGCATTTT
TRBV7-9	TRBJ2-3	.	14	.	CASSLTGSTDTQYF	TGTGCCAGCAGCTTAACGGGATCCACAGATACGCAGTATTTT
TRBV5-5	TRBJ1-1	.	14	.	CASTPLGVNTEAFF	TGTGCCAGCACCCCCCTCGGGGTGAACACTGAAGCTTTCTTT
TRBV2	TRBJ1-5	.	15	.	CASSRDRNSNQPQHF	TGTGCCAGCAGTCGAGACAGAAATAGCAATCAGCCCCAGCATTTT
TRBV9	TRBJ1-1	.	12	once	CASGRGGTEAFF	TGTGCCAGCGGAAGGGGGGGGACTGAAGCTTTCTTT
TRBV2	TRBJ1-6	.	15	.	CASSKTGLPNSPLHF	TGTGCCAGCAGCAAAACGGGACTCCCGAATTCACCCCTCCACTTT
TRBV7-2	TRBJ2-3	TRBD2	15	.	CASSLKGGSTDTQYF	TGTGCCAGCAGCTTGAAGGGAGGGAGTACAGATACGCAGTATTTT
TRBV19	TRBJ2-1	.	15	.	CASRYKDFRENEQFF	TGTGCCAGCAGGTATAAGGATTTTAGGGAGAATGAGCAGTTCTTC
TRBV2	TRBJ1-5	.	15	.	CASTIGVGGNQPQHF	TGTGCCAGCACCATCGGGGTAGGAGGCAATCAGCCCCAGCATTTT
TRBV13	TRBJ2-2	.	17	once	CASSLRGGNANTGELFF	TGTGCCAGCAGCCTAAGGGGTGGGAACGCGAACACCGGGGAGCTGTTTTTT
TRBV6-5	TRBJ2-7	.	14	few	CASRQGIFTYEQYF	TGTGCCAGCAGGCAGGGAATTTTTACCTACGAGCAGTACTTC
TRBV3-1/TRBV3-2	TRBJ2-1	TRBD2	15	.	CASSQGGGGYNEQFF	TGTGCCAGCAGCCAGGGCGGGGGGGGTTACAATGAGCAGTTCTTC
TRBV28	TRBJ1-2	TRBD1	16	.	CASSFRTGGAIYGYTF	TGTGCCAGCAGTTTTCGTACAGGGGGCGCGATCTATGGCTACACCTTC
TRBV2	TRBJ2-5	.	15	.	CASSQMFGGRETQYF	TGTGCCAGCAGCCAAATGTTCGGGGGGCGGGAGACCCAGTACTTC